The rows below give T cell receptor beta chains drawn from one sample of a study of cytomegalovirus exposure and HLA in healthy donors. Here immunoSEQ multiplex PCR was the method, and the copy in TCRdb shows in-frame clones only, minus some. The table includes more than 150,000 clones, 75% to 90% detected once. The sequenced sample consisted of PBMCs. All receptors come from a boy between 10 and 17 years old in good health and CMV-seronegative. CDR3s include the opening cysteine and the closing phenylalanine or tryptophan. Each record gives: V gene, J gene, D gene, clone size, CDR3 protein, CDR3 DNA. The D gene is left open where the match is weak. Not all rows give a size; the values are once, few, many and, for expanded clones, a class.

TRBV5-1,TRBJ1-2,TRBD1,NA,CASSLTGGEESNGYTF,TGCGCCAGCAGCTTGACAGGGGGCGAAGAAAGTAATGGCTACACCTTC
TRBV5-1,TRBJ2-1,NA,once,CASSAGRHNEQFF,TGCGCCAGCAGCGCGGGGCGACACAATGAGCAGTTCTTC
TRBV11-3,TRBJ2-1,TRBD2,NA,CASSPGLLQGNEQFF,TGTGCCAGCAGCCCGGGACTACTCCAGGGCAATGAGCAGTTCTTC
TRBV19,TRBJ2-5,TRBD2,NA,CASSPRLAGGQETQYF,TGTGCCAGTAGTCCACGTTTAGCGGGAGGGCAAGAGACCCAGTACTTC
TRBV30,TRBJ2-5,NA,NA,CAWMVAAKTQYF,TGTGCCTGGATGGTAGCGGCAAAGACCCAGTACTTC
TRBV19,TRBJ1-2,NA,NA,CASSILSGREGYTF,TGTGCCAGTAGTATACTTTCAGGGCGGGAAGGCTACACCTTC
TRBV27,TRBJ1-2,NA,once,CASSLTFTYGGYTF,TGTGCCAGCAGCCTGACATTCACGTACGGTGGCTACACCTTC
TRBV6-1,TRBJ1-2,TRBD1,NA,CASIVDRGGYGYTF,TGTGCCAGCATCGTCGACAGGGGAGGATATGGCTACACCTTC
TRBV28,TRBJ1-3,TRBD1,few,CASRPTGAGNTIYF,TGTGCCAGCAGACCTACAGGGGCAGGAAACACCATATATTTT
TRBV6-4,TRBJ1-1,NA,NA,CASSGGDSTEAFF,TGTGCCAGCAGTGGAGGTGACTCCACTGAAGCTTTCTTT
TRBV15,TRBJ1-5,NA,few,CATSRGYRRGVNSNQPQHF,TGTGCCACCAGCAGAGGCTACAGACGGGGGGTTAATAGCAATCAGCCCCAGCATTTT
TRBV6-5,TRBJ2-5,TRBD1,NA,CASSYETGKQQYF,TGTGCCAGCAGTTACGAGACAGGGAAGCAGCAGTACTTC
TRBV21-1,TRBJ2-4,NA,NA,CASQGDGAKNIQYF,TGTGCCAGTCAGGGGGATGGAGCCAAAAACATTCAGTACTTC
TRBV6-1,TRBJ1-6,TRBD1,few,CASRPGGDSPLHF,TGTGCCAGCAGGCCAGGGGGTGATTCACCCCTCCACTTT
TRBV5-1,TRBJ2-7,TRBD2,NA,CASSSSGTTYEQYF,TGCGCCAGCAGCTCATCCGGGACTACCTACGAGCAGTACTTC
TRBV29-1,TRBJ1-1,NA,NA,CSVAGVMNTEAFF,TGCAGCGTTGCGGGGGTGATGAACACTGAAGCTTTCTTT
TRBV4-1,TRBJ2-1,NA,NA,CASSPQTLLAEDSYNEQFF,TGCGCCAGCAGCCCCCAAACCCTATTAGCGGAAGACTCCTACAATGAGCAGTTCTTC
TRBV5-8,TRBJ1-3,NA,NA,CASSLGWGLGNTIYF,TGTGCCAGCAGCTTGGGTTGGGGGCTCGGAAACACCATATATTTT
TRBV4-1,TRBJ2-7,TRBD1,NA,CASSQDSGTGVHEQYF,TGCGCCAGCAGCCAAGATAGCGGGACAGGGGTGCACGAGCAGTACTTC
TRBV19,TRBJ1-3,NA,NA,CASSMGSSGNTIYF,TGTGCCAGTAGTATGGGGAGCTCTGGAAACACCATATATTTT
TRBV9,TRBJ2-1,NA,NA,CASSVYSTGSSYNEQFF,TGTGCCAGCAGCGTATATTCTACAGGGAGCTCCTACAATGAGCAGTTCTTC
TRBV27,TRBJ1-5,NA,NA,CASSLIAGPSNQPQHF,TGTGCCAGCAGTTTAATCGCAGGGCCGAGCAATCAGCCCCAGCATTTT
TRBV5-1,TRBJ2-7,NA,NA,CASSLDGVSHYEQYF,TGCGCCAGCAGCTTGGACGGGGTCAGTCACTACGAGCAGTACTTC
TRBV7-2,TRBJ2-7,NA,NA,CASSLEWTIYEQYF,TGTGCCAGCAGCTTAGAATGGACAATCTACGAGCAGTACTTC
TRBV11-1,TRBJ1-1,TRBD1,NA,CASSLALGGRGITEAFF,TGTGCCAGCAGCTTAGCTCTCGGCGGCAGGGGGATCACTGAAGCTTTCTTT
TRBV5-6,TRBJ2-7,TRBD1,NA,CASSEDRALYEQYF,TGTGCCAGCAGCGAGGACAGGGCACTCTACGAGCAGTACTTC
TRBV5-1,TRBJ1-6,TRBD1,NA,CASSLGDRGSPLHF,TGCGCCAGCAGCTTGGGGGACAGGGGTTCACCCCTCCACTTT
TRBV7-9,TRBJ2-7,TRBD2,NA,CASSLRGGAFNEQYF,TGTGCCAGCAGCTTACGCGGGGGGGCCTTTAACGAGCAGTACTTC
TRBV5-1,TRBJ2-7,NA,NA,CASSAPGSGHEQYF,TGCGCCAGCAGTGCCCCGGGGAGTGGGCACGAGCAGTACTTC
TRBV10-3,TRBJ2-7,NA,NA,CAISAQTAILYEQYF,TGTGCCATCAGTGCCCAGACAGCAATCCTCTACGAGCAGTACTTC
TRBV5-4,TRBJ1-1,TRBD1,NA,CASSPRGQGWTEAFF,TGTGCCAGCAGCCCGCGCGGACAGGGGTGGACTGAAGCTTTCTTT
TRBV5-1,TRBJ1-1,TRBD1,NA,CASSPGTGGETEAFF,TGCGCCAGCAGCCCTGGGACAGGGGGAGAAACTGAAGCTTTCTTT
TRBV27,TRBJ1-2,TRBD1,few,CASSSGTGEIVGYTF,TGTGCCAGCAGTTCCGGGACAGGGGAGATAGTTGGCTACACCTTC
TRBV9,TRBJ1-1,NA,NA,CASSVTGLTEAFF,TGTGCCAGCAGCGTTACAGGGCTCACTGAAGCTTTCTTT
TRBV19,TRBJ1-5,TRBD1,NA,CASSSGTGAGQPQHF,TGTGCCAGTAGTTCCGGGACAGGGGCGGGTCAGCCCCAGCATTTT
TRBV11-3,TRBJ2-1,TRBD2,NA,CASSRISGSREQFF,TGTGCCAGCAGCCGGATTAGCGGGAGTCGTGAGCAGTTCTTC
TRBV19,TRBJ1-1,NA,NA,CASSITVRTGEAFF,TGTGCCAGTAGTATCACAGTCAGAACAGGTGAAGCTTTCTTT
TRBV6-1,TRBJ2-7,NA,many,CASSVGWRAYEQYF,TGTGCCAGCAGTGTAGGTTGGAGGGCCTACGAGCAGTACTTC
TRBV19,TRBJ2-2,TRBD1,few,CASSTGTVNTGELFF,TGTGCCAGTAGTACGGGGACAGTAAACACCGGGGAGCTGTTTTTT
TRBV25-1,TRBJ2-7,NA,NA,CASSRSGSYEQYF,TGTGCCAGCAGTAGGAGTGGGTCCTACGAGCAGTACTTC
TRBV7-2,TRBJ2-2,TRBD2,NA,CASSASGRGGFTGELFF,TGTGCCAGCAGCGCTAGCGGGAGGGGGGGTTTCACCGGGGAGCTGTTTTTT
TRBV21-1,TRBJ1-5,NA,NA,CASSKEVRGQPQHF,TGTGCCAGCAGCAAAGAGGTTCGGGGTCAGCCCCAGCATTTT
TRBV21-1,TRBJ1-3,NA,NA,CASSQGVGNTVYF,TGTGCCAGCAGTCAGGGCGTAGGAAACACCGTATATTTT
TRBV11-3,TRBJ2-7,TRBD1,NA,CASSIQGAVSYEQYF,TGTGCCAGCAGCATACAGGGGGCCGTCTCCTACGAGCAGTACTTC
TRBV7-2,TRBJ2-1,NA,NA,CASRLLRESTEQFF,TGTGCCAGCAGACTCCTTCGGGAGTCGACTGAGCAGTTCTTC
TRBV12-5,TRBJ2-7,NA,NA,CASGPRGAVSEQYF,TGTGCTAGTGGTCCCAGAGGCGCTGTGAGCGAGCAGTACTTC
TRBV18,TRBJ1-5,NA,NA,CASSPGVSNQPQHF,TGTGCCAGCTCTCCGGGGGTTAGCAATCAGCCCCAGCATTTT
TRBV4-2,TRBJ1-1,TRBD1,NA,CASSPHRGDTEAFF,TGTGCCAGCAGCCCCCACAGGGGTGACACTGAAGCTTTCTTT
TRBV21-1,TRBJ1-5,NA,few,CASRPGQGSQPQHF,TGTGCCAGCAGGCCGGGACAGGGGAGTCAGCCCCAGCATTTT
TRBV6-4,TRBJ1-1,NA,NA,CASSDAQGTEAFF,TGTGCCAGCAGTGACGCCCAGGGGACTGAAGCTTTCTTT
TRBV30,TRBJ2-7,NA,NA,CAWSPRTGEQYF,TGTGCCTGGAGTCCGCGGACGGGGGAGCAGTACTTC
TRBV28,TRBJ2-7,TRBD2,NA,CASSLSSGGYEQYF,TGTGCCAGCAGTTTATCTAGCGGGGGTTACGAGCAGTACTTC
TRBV2,TRBJ2-1,NA,many,CASSAGWGATYNEQFF,TGTGCCAGCTCCGCCGGGTGGGGCGCCACCTACAATGAGCAGTTCTTC
TRBV7-6,TRBJ1-2,NA,NA,CASSLGGRLRGSRYTF,TGTGCCAGCAGCTTAGGAGGGCGGCTCCGGGGAAGTCGGTACACCTTC
TRBV2,TRBJ2-7,NA,few,CASRTTYSYEQYF,TGTGCCAGCAGGACTACATACTCCTACGAGCAGTACTTC